The entry that follows covers one T cell receptor beta chain sequence. The sample originates from a study of blood T cell repertoires in COVID-19. Study-level background: The study drew acute and convalescent COVID-19 samples from the United States, Italy and Spain. PBMCs, B-cell-depleted T cells, or T cells provided the cDNA or gDNA that made up the material.

Original handling: Amplifying reference gene primers gave estimates of nucleated cell counts. Profiling relied on immunoSEQ multiplex PCR, and the TCRdb table lists in-frame clones only, not all of them. The D gene and trimming were derived from the DNA, and the V and J assignments and clone size from that table. This table has 130,000 or so clones, 80% appearing once. Specimen: peripheral blood. This clonotype originated in a human donor in a cohort sampled during active COVID-19.

The CDR3, as DNA: TGTGCCAGCAACAACAGGGTCGACTCTGAAGCTTTCTTT. Encoded protein: CASNNRVDSEAFF. This chain uses TRBV2 with TRBJ1-1; a possible D gene is TRBD1 (6 bases). CDR3 length equals 13 residues. Germline V lookup: CDR1 SNHLY, CDR2 FYNNEI. V was trimmed by 7 bases and J by 6 bases, leaving 15 bases between them.